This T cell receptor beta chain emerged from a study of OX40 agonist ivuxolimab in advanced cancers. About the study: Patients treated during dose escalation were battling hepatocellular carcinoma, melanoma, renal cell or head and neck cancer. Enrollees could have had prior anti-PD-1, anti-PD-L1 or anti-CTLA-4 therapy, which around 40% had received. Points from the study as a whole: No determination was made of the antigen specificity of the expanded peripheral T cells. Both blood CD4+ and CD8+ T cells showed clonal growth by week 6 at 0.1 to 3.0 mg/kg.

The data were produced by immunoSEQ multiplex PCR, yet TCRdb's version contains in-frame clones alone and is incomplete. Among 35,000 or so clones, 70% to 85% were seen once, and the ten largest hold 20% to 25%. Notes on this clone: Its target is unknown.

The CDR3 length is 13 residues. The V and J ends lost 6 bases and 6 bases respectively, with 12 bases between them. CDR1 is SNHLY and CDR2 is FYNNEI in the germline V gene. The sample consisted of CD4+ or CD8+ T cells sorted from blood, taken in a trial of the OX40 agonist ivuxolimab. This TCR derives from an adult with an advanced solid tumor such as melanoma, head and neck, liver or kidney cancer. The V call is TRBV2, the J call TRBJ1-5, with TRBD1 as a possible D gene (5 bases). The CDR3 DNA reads TGTGCCAGCAGGGGGAGTAGGGGTCAGCCCCAGCATTTT. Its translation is CASRGSRGQPQHF.